Listed below are T cell receptor beta chains from one sample, sequenced in a study of cytomegalovirus exposure and HLA in healthy donors. Assay: immunoSEQ multiplex PCR; the TCRdb copy retains only in-frame clones and omits some. The sample has fewer than 95,000 clones; roughly 83% are singletons. The sequenced material came from PBMCs. These TCRs come from a woman under 30 in good health and CMV-seropositive. CDR3s include the opening cysteine and the closing phenylalanine or tryptophan. A D gene is named only where the DNA matches it firmly. Part of the rows lack a size; the others show once, few, many or a class for expanded clones.

D gene | CDR3 length | J gene | clone size | V gene | CDR3 protein | CDR3 DNA
. | 11 | TRBJ1-2 | . | TRBV7-9 | CASSFSRGITF | TGTGCCAGCAGCTTTTCTCGAGGGATCACCTTC
. | 11 | TRBJ2-7 | . | TRBV29-1 | CSVGRAYEQYF | TGCAGCGTTGGCAGGGCCTACGAGCAGTACTTC
. | 13 | TRBJ1-2 | . | TRBV7-8 | CASSFNGRDGYTF | TGTGCCAGCAGCTTCAACGGCAGGGATGGCTACACCTTC
. | 16 | TRBJ1-2 | . | TRBV5-1 | CASSSTGRLTNYGYTF | TGCGCCAGCAGCTCGACAGGACGGCTGACTAACTATGGCTACACCTTC
TRBD1 | 14 | TRBJ2-5 | . | TRBV5-4 | CASSSGQGGETQYF | TGTGCCAGCAGCTCGGGACAGGGGGGGGAGACCCAGTACTTC
. | 14 | TRBJ2-1 | . | TRBV14 | CASSQSSSYNEQFF | TGTGCCAGCAGCCAGTCCAGCTCCTACAATGAGCAGTTCTTC
. | 17 | TRBJ2-7 | . | TRBV6-1 | CASSERKRQGLIYEQYF | TGTGCCAGCAGTGAACGGAAACGACAGGGACTGATCTACGAGCAGTACTTC
TRBD1 | 16 | TRBJ2-1 | . | TRBV5-1 | CASSVSGRGLYNEQFF | TGCGCCAGCAGCGTATCGGGAAGGGGGCTGTACAATGAGCAGTTCTTC
TRBD1 | 13 | TRBJ1-2 | once | TRBV5-6 | CASSVGQGAGYTF | TGTGCCAGCAGCGTGGGACAGGGCGCTGGCTACACCTTC
TRBD1 | 16 | TRBJ2-2 | . | TRBV5-6 | CASSLETGVMSGELFF | TGTGCCAGCAGCTTGGAGACAGGGGTGATGTCCGGGGAGCTGTTTTTT
TRBD1 | 12 | TRBJ2-7 | . | TRBV2 | CAQRGQGGEQYF | TGTGCCCAGAGGGGACAGGGGGGCGAGCAGTACTTC
. | 15 | TRBJ1-4 | . | TRBV21-1 | CASSSSGDRDEKLFF | TGTGCCAGCAGCTCTTCGGGGGACAGGGACGAAAAACTGTTTTTT
. | 13 | TRBJ1-4 | . | TRBV28 | CASIGRMVEKLFF | TGTGCCAGCATCGGCAGGATGGTTGAAAAACTGTTTTTT
TRBD2 | 16 | TRBJ2-5 | . | TRBV4-3 | CASSQVAGGLQETQYF | TGCGCCAGCAGCCAAGTAGCGGGGGGGCTCCAAGAGACCCAGTACTTC
. | 14 | TRBJ2-7 | few | TRBV7-2 | CASSAYRVGYEQYF | TGTGCCAGCAGCGCCTACAGGGTAGGCTACGAGCAGTACTTC
TRBD1 | 14 | TRBJ1-4 | . | TRBV10-1 | CASSGGGEGEKLFF | TGCGCCAGCAGTGGAGGGGGCGAAGGTGAAAAACTGTTTTTT
TRBD1 | 16 | TRBJ2-7 | . | TRBV19 | CASSIRGQGEPYEQYF | TGTGCCAGTAGTATAAGGGGCCAGGGGGAACCCTACGAGCAGTACTTC
TRBD1 | 15 | TRBJ2-5 | . | TRBV6-1 | CASRGDRENQETQYF | TGTGCCAGCAGGGGGGACAGGGAGAATCAAGAGACCCAGTACTTC
. | 12 | TRBJ2-7 | . | TRBV29-1 | CSVESRGYEQYF | TGCAGCGTTGAATCCCGGGGCTACGAGCAGTACTTC
. | 15 | TRBJ1-2 | . | TRBV9 | CASSVGRGYGYGYTF | TGTGCCAGCAGCGTGGGCCGGGGGTACGGCTATGGCTACACCTTC
. | 15 | TRBJ1-6 | . | TRBV11-3 | CASTIGATDNSPLHF | TGTGCCAGCACCATAGGGGCAACGGATAATTCACCCCTCCACTTT
. | 15 | TRBJ2-7 | medium-sized | TRBV13 | CASSLFEGQKYEQYF | TGTGCCAGCAGCTTATTCGAAGGACAGAAATACGAGCAGTACTTC
. | 14 | TRBJ1-1 | once | TRBV5-6 | CASRGSGLDTEAFF | TGTGCCAGCCGGGGTTCAGGTCTCGACACTGAAGCTTTCTTT
. | 12 | TRBJ1-1 | . | TRBV28 | CASRQGGAEAFF | TGTGCCAGCAGGCAGGGCGGGGCTGAAGCTTTCTTT
. | 16 | TRBJ1-4 | . | TRBV4-1 | CASSQDPTATNEKLFF | TGCGCCAGCAGCCAAGATCCAACAGCCACTAATGAAAAACTGTTTTTT
. | 11 | TRBJ2-7 | few | TRBV2 | CATRDTYEQYF | TGTGCCACCCGGGACACCTACGAGCAGTACTTC
TRBD2 | 14 | TRBJ2-5 | . | TRBV28 | CASSFVAGEETQYF | TGTGCCAGCAGTTTCGTAGCGGGAGAAGAGACCCAGTACTTC
TRBD1 | 13 | TRBJ1-3 | . | TRBV6-5 | CASSTGVGNTIYF | TGTGCCAGCTCGACAGGGGTTGGAAACACCATATATTTT
. | 12 | TRBJ1-1 | . | TRBV10-3 | CAISVAGRDAFF | TGTGCCATCAGTGTAGCGGGGCGTGACGCTTTCTTT
TRBD1 | 16 | TRBJ2-5 | . | TRBV18 | CASSPRDSQTQETQYF | TGTGCCAGCTCACCCCGGGACAGTCAAACCCAAGAGACCCAGTACTTC
. | 14 | TRBJ2-2 | . | TRBV30 | CAWSVIRDTGELFF | TGTGCCTGGAGTGTAATTAGAGACACCGGGGAGCTGTTTTTT
. | 16 | TRBJ1-5 | . | TRBV9 | CASSVGVGGLNQPQHF | TGTGCCAGCAGCGTAGGTGTAGGGGGTTTAAATCAGCCCCAGCATTTT
TRBD1 | 14 | TRBJ2-3 | . | TRBV4-3 | CASSLRTGRDTQYF | TGCGCCAGCAGCCTCCGGACAGGGCGGGATACGCAGTATTTT
TRBD2 | 15 | TRBJ2-7 | . | TRBV13 | CASSLASGATYEQYF | TGTGCCAGCAGCTTAGCTAGCGGGGCGACCTACGAGCAGTACTTC
. | 14 | TRBJ2-2 | . | TRBV28 | CASTWATNTGELFF | TGTGCCAGCACATGGGCTACGAACACCGGGGAGCTGTTTTTT
. | 13 | TRBJ2-7 | . | TRBV10-3 | CAISATDSYEQYF | TGTGCCATCAGTGCTACAGACTCCTACGAGCAGTACTTC
. | 16 | TRBJ2-6 | . | TRBV14 | CASSQGAHSGANVLTF | TGTGCCAGCAGCCAAGGGGCCCACTCTGGGGCCAACGTCCTGACTTTC
TRBD1 | 16 | TRBJ2-1 | . | TRBV7-2 | CASSLAGTEINNEQFF | TGTGCCAGCAGCTTAGCGGGGACAGAGATTAACAATGAGCAGTTCTTC
. | 16 | TRBJ1-2 | . | TRBV6-6 | CASSYGSGGLNYGYTF | TGTGCCAGCAGTTACGGCTCGGGGGGCTTGAACTATGGCTACACCTTC
TRBD1 | 15 | TRBJ1-2 | . | TRBV11-2 | CASSPQTGGYYGYTF | TGTGCCAGCAGCCCGCAGACAGGGGGCTACTATGGCTACACCTTC
. | 15 | TRBJ2-5 | . | TRBV14 | CASSQDEGRRETQYF | TGTGCCAGCAGCCAAGATGAAGGGAGAAGAGAGACCCAGTACTTC
. | 14 | TRBJ2-7 | . | TRBV13 | CASSPPGHHYEQYF | TGTGCCAGCAGCCCCCCGGGACACCACTACGAGCAGTACTTC
TRBD2 | 14 | TRBJ2-7 | . | TRBV7-9 | CASRLTSGGMFQYF | TGTGCCAGCAGACTCACTAGCGGGGGGATGTTTCAGTACTTC
. | 12 | TRBJ1-1 | . | TRBV28 | CASPGSDTEAFF | TGTGCCAGTCCAGGGTCCGACACTGAAGCTTTCTTT
. | 13 | TRBJ1-1 | . | TRBV19 | CASHFGGGAEAFF | TGTGCCAGCCATTTTGGAGGGGGGGCTGAAGCTTTCTTT